This T cell receptor (beta chain) was captured by sequencing in a study of beta chain features in type 1 diabetes. Turning to the study itself: Cell yields, age and gender were similar between patients and healthy donors. Across every sample, about 110 million sorted cells were examined in total. The study's findings and limits: Moderately but significantly shorter TCRB CDR3s were found in Type 1 diabetes patients in all four CD4+ subsets.

To note about this clone: Its antigen remains unknown.

Expressed TCRB transcripts were sequenced because the isolated RNA had all been reverse transcribed beforehand. Sequencing used immunoSEQ multiplex PCR; TCRdb keeps in-frame clones, though not all of them. The sample shows 250,000 to 300,000 clones, 24% of them seen only once. This CDR3 is 15 amino acids long. V gave up 4 bases and J gave up 2 bases, with 14 bases separating them. Germline V gives CDR1 SGDLS, CDR2 YYNGEE. What was sequenced was naive CD4+ T cells from blood. The receptor was isolated from a woman aged 25 to 39 with type 1 diabetes. V and J are TRBV9 and TRBJ2-3, with D uncertain. As DNA, the CDR3 is TGTGCCAGCAGCCCGAGTGGCGGAGTCACAGATACGCAGTATTTT. Its protein is CASSPSGGVTDTQYF. Looking up the rest from reference TRBV9 and TRBJ2-3 gives the full variable domain: DSGVTQTPKHLITATGQRVTLRCSPRSGDLSVYWYQQSLDQGLQFLIQYYNGEERAKGNILERFSAQQFPDLHSELNLSSLELGDSALYFCASSPSGGVTDTQYFGPGTRLTVL.